This T cell receptor beta chain was documented in a study of cytomegalovirus exposure and HLA in healthy donors. Overall study findings and caveats: Within an earlier analysis, most TCR beta V segments proved productive either about 87% or about 30% of the time.

Primers for the PCR totalled 60 Vbeta and 13 Jbeta. TCRdb keeps only in-frame clones here, not all; method: immunoSEQ multiplex PCR. The sample contains around 190,000 clones, 80% to 85% of which appear only once. Concerning this clone itself: Its antigen is unknown.

The CDR3 extends over 16 amino acids. The V end was cut by 3 bases, the J end by 0 bases, with 11 bases between. Germline CDR1 MNHNS, CDR2 SASEGT. The sequencing input was PBMCs. The TCR originated in a woman aged 40 to 50 in good health and CMV-seronegative. The J gene is TRBJ1-4, the V gene TRBV6-1; D is uncertain. This chain's CDR3 is CASSERGIATNEKLFF. As DNA, the CDR3 is TGTGCCAGCAGTGAGAGAGGCATCGCAACTAATGAAAAACTGTTTTTT.